Listed below are T cell receptor beta chains from one sample, sequenced in a study of blood T cell repertoires in COVID-19. Produced via immunoSEQ multiplex PCR; TCRdb's table is partial and in-frame only. This table holds under 400,000 clones, approximately 90% found once. The sequenced sample consisted of peripheral blood. The receptors shown here come from a woman aged 60-75 years with COVID-19, enrolled during active disease. CDR3s include the opening cysteine and the closing phenylalanine or tryptophan. Fields, in order: V gene, clone size, CDR3 protein. Not all rows give a size; the values are once, few, many and, for expanded clones, a class.

v_call: TRBV6-5
clone_size: few
cdr3_aa: CASSYSTGSANEKLFF

v_call: TRBV12-3/TRBV12-4
clone_size: NA
cdr3_aa: CASRMTANTEAFF

v_call: TRBV5-1
clone_size: NA
cdr3_aa: CASSLAFITGRDEQFF

v_call: TRBV18
clone_size: NA
cdr3_aa: CASSGQVNTEAFF

v_call: TRBV6-2/TRBV6-3
clone_size: NA
cdr3_aa: CASSVIGLSGGYTF

v_call: TRBV11-2
clone_size: NA
cdr3_aa: CASSLVWDSRGAFF

v_call: TRBV9
clone_size: NA
cdr3_aa: CASSVVQTGTEAFF

v_call: TRBV6-1
clone_size: NA
cdr3_aa: CASSETAGTVLLAKNIQYF

v_call: TRBV2
clone_size: NA
cdr3_aa: CASKDRSGTSGEQFF

v_call: TRBV4-2
clone_size: NA
cdr3_aa: CASSPGQGAYNEQFF

v_call: TRBV10-3
clone_size: once
cdr3_aa: CAISPSGATNEKLFF

v_call: TRBV7-6
clone_size: once
cdr3_aa: CASSREQGIIETQYF

v_call: TRBV9
clone_size: NA
cdr3_aa: CASSVALLAGMETQYF

v_call: TRBV12-5
clone_size: NA
cdr3_aa: CASGSPLRGEQYF

v_call: TRBV28
clone_size: NA
cdr3_aa: CASRGPNTGELFF

v_call: TRBV7-9
clone_size: NA
cdr3_aa: CASTELAIEQFF

v_call: TRBV6-5
clone_size: few
cdr3_aa: CASSYSRLAGGYEQYF

v_call: TRBV28
clone_size: NA
cdr3_aa: CASSFQGAGNSPLHF

v_call: TRBV3-1/TRBV3-2
clone_size: once
cdr3_aa: CASSLFSAGNTIYF

v_call: TRBV19
clone_size: NA
cdr3_aa: CASSIPPSGGGTGELFF

v_call: TRBV21-1
clone_size: NA
cdr3_aa: CASRLRAGHSYGYTF

v_call: TRBV5-1
clone_size: NA
cdr3_aa: CASSLERPAYYGYTF

v_call: TRBV6-5
clone_size: once
cdr3_aa: CASRRQLKGEKLFF

v_call: TRBV29-1
clone_size: once
cdr3_aa: CSVGQAQNYGYTF

v_call: TRBV7-2
clone_size: NA
cdr3_aa: CASSLSRSTEAFF

v_call: TRBV19
clone_size: NA
cdr3_aa: CASSPTGVQLFF

v_call: TRBV5-4
clone_size: NA
cdr3_aa: CASSLGVGPRTGSDTQYF

v_call: TRBV2
clone_size: once
cdr3_aa: CASSELDREDGEQFF

v_call: TRBV18
clone_size: once
cdr3_aa: CASSPLKGTGGDTDTQYF

v_call: TRBV28
clone_size: NA
cdr3_aa: CASSFRGFKAFF

v_call: TRBV19
clone_size: NA
cdr3_aa: CASKSGSSNSPLHF

v_call: TRBV7-6
clone_size: once
cdr3_aa: CASSSRTGGSTDTQYF

v_call: TRBV5-8
clone_size: NA
cdr3_aa: CASMRRGSTDTQYF

v_call: TRBV3-1/TRBV3-2
clone_size: NA
cdr3_aa: CASSQDLRPLGQYF

v_call: TRBV2
clone_size: NA
cdr3_aa: CASSGQGDTEAFF

v_call: TRBV7-3
clone_size: NA
cdr3_aa: CASSPFAGAGDTQYF

v_call: TRBV12-3/TRBV12-4
clone_size: NA
cdr3_aa: CASRRDFGYGYTF

v_call: TRBV7-9
clone_size: many
cdr3_aa: CASQGQLNTEAFF

v_call: TRBV29-1
clone_size: NA
cdr3_aa: CSVAELPLAEAFF

v_call: TRBV5-1
clone_size: NA
cdr3_aa: CASSLGALETEAFF

v_call: TRBV5-5
clone_size: NA
cdr3_aa: CASSLKRQGTYGYTF

v_call: TRBV7-8
clone_size: NA
cdr3_aa: CASSSPPPTGYNEQFF